This TCR beta chain was observed in a study of blood T cell repertoires in COVID-19. Across the whole study: Samples came from the United States, Italy and Spain, spanning acute and convalescent COVID-19. In each case, the material was cDNA or gDNA derived from T cells, B-cell-depleted T cells, or PBMCs.

Per the study methods: It was from reference gene primer amplification that nucleated cell counts were estimated. Profiled with immunoSEQ multiplex PCR; TCRdb holds only in-frame clones, not every one. The DNA gave D and trimming, while V, J and clone size come from that table. The sample lists around 210,000 clones, 70% to 90% occurring once. The CDR3 covers 14 residues. Trimming removed 0 bases at V and 5 bases at J, with 7 bases between. Germline CDR1 reads LGHNA; CDR2 reads YSLEER. The Seattle patients joined while their infection was active and were tracked longitudinally afterward. Material for sequencing was peripheral blood. The TCR sequence derives from a man aged 50 to 60 with COVID-19, enrolled during active disease. The chain joins TRBV4-3 to TRBJ1-4; a weak D match, TRBD1 (5 bases). The DNA for the CDR3 is TGCGCCAGCAGCCAAGACAGGGCCAATGAAAAACTGTTTTTT. Its translation: CASSQDRANEKLFF.